The 14 T cell receptor beta chains listed next were all sequenced from one sample in a study of post-analysis software for immune sequencing data. Study results and caveats: Patients carried a handful of TRBV segments more frequently than controls did, and TRBV5-6, TRBV5-1 and TRBV20-1 were among them.

Unique molecular identifiers tagged the TCR beta cDNA libraries. MiXCR, applied by TCRdb to the PCR reads, yields one record per CDR3 protein. The repertoire holds almost 700,000 distinct CDR3 sequences, with 59% as singletons. Their specific antigens are unknown. What was sequenced was blood. Receptor source: a girl aged 2-9 years with multiple sclerosis.

This clonotype was seen only a few times. V usage is TRBV5-1 and J usage is TRBJ2-7; no clear D gene. Trimming took off 1 base at V and 3 bases at J, with 11 bases between the two ends. Germline V gives CDR1 SGHRS, CDR2 YFSETQ. The CDR3 sequence is 14 residues long. The CDR3, as DNA: TGCGCCAGCAGCTTGAAAAAGTGCCACTACGAGCAGTACTTC. This codes for CASSLKKCHYEQYF.

The rearrangement links TRBV20-1 to TRBJ2-1; D is unresolved. CDR1 is DFQATT, CDR2 SNEGSKA, per germline (reference sequence). V was trimmed by 6 bases and J by 5 bases, leaving 17 bases between them. This CDR3 spans 14 amino acids. This CDR3 reads CSASGDGANNEQFF. In DNA, the CDR3 is TGCAGTGCGTCGGGTGACGGAGCCAACAATGAGCAGTTCTTC.

V gene TRBV10-3 combines with J gene TRBJ2-1; D gene unclear. V was trimmed by 11 bases and J by 6 bases, leaving 20 bases between them. Germline CDR1 and CDR2: ENHRY and SYGVKD. This CDR3 comprises 14 residues. The CDR3 DNA reads TGTGCCGTCCAATCTAGGCGCCTATTCAATGAGCAGTTCTTC. It specifies CAVQSRRLFNEQFF.

This chain links TRBV5-5 with TRBJ2-4; D not resolved. The CDR3 extends over 14 amino acids. Germline V gene lookup returns CDR1 SGHKS and CDR2 YYEKEE (reference sequence). Between the trimmed V and J ends, which lost 4 bases and 5 bases, there was a span of 13 bases. The CDR3 sequence: CASSQTLFQNIQYF. The CDR3 DNA reads as TGTGCCAGCAGCCAGACCCTTTTCCAAAACATTCAGTACTTC.

This clonotype was seen more than once but under ten times. The CDR3 spells CSVARGTNTDTQYF. The CDR3 region has the DNA TGCAGCGTTGCTCGGGGCACCAACACAGATACGCAGTATTTT. The chain employs TRBV29-1 and TRBJ2-3; D tentatively reads TRBD1 or TRBD2 (5 bases each). V dropped 4 bases and J dropped 2 bases, with 13 bases sitting between them. CDR1 is SQVTM and CDR2 is ANQGSEA in the germline V gene. The CDR3 consists of 14 residues.

V usage is TRBV27 and J usage is TRBJ2-3; 8 bases align to TRBD1. V was clipped by 5 bases and J by 4 bases; unmatched bases: 8. The CDR3 totals 15 residues. CDR1 and CDR2 from the germline V gene are MNHEY and SMNVEV (reference sequence). The CDR3 sequence is CASSPLTGAADTQYF. CDR3 nucleotides: TGTGCCAGCAGTCCCCTGACAGGGGCAGCAGATACGCAGTATTTT.

The genes are TRBV7-9 and TRBJ2-1, with D perhaps TRBD1 (6 bases). Germline assignment: CDR1 SEHNR and CDR2 FQNEAQ (reference sequence). The CDR3 contains 14 residues. The V and J ends lost 1 base and 4 bases respectively, with 8 bases between them. The CDR3 DNA follows: TGTGCCAGCAGCTTAGACAGGGAGTACAATGAGCAGTTCTTC. This gives the protein CASSLDREYNEQFF.

The chain carries TRBV10-1 and TRBJ2-5; D assignment may be TRBD1 or TRBD2 (5 bases each). From germline, CDR1 is WNHNN and CDR2 SYGVQD (reference sequence). This CDR3 is 16 amino acids long. With 0 bases removed from V and 5 bases from J, the gap between germline ends came to 16 bases. This chain's CDR3 is CASSESNGAAGETQYF. In DNA, the CDR3 is TGCGCCAGCAGTGAGTCGAACGGGGCCGCAGGGGAGACCCAGTACTTC.

V gene TRBV9 combines with J gene TRBJ2-5; 8 bases match TRBD2. The end of the DNA fits TRBJ2-7 better, so the J call may be wrong. The CDR3 consists of 15 residues. From germline, CDR1 is SGDLS and CDR2 YYNGEE. The DNA for the CDR3 is TGTGCCAGCAGCGTAGACGGGAGGGCCGCGGACGAGCAGTACTTC. Its protein product is CASSVDGRAADEQYF.

This CDR3 reads CAISHHGAQETQYF. In DNA form, the CDR3 reads TGTGCCATCAGCCACCATGGGGCCCAAGAGACCCAGTACTTC. V usage is TRBV10-3 and J usage is TRBJ2-5, with a weak D call TRBD1 (5 bases). V was clipped by 6 bases and J by 1 base, with 12 bases between them. CDR3 size: 14 residues. Germline V lookup: CDR1 ENHRY, CDR2 SYGVKD.

The chain joins TRBV6-6 to TRBJ1-5; 9 nucleotides match TRBD1. This CDR3 has 16 residues. Germline CDR1 reads MNHNY; CDR2 reads SVGAGI (reference sequence). The junction had 8 bases not matched to a gene; V was cut back by 3 bases and J by 5 bases. CDR3 residues: CASSYAGTGKDQPQHF. The CDR3 DNA sequence: TGTGCCAGCAGTTATGCTGGGACAGGGAAGGATCAGCCCCAGCATTTT.

The V call is TRBV20-1, the J call TRBJ1-6; TRBD1 might be the D (5 bases). CDR3 length equals 16 residues. Trimming removed 6 bases at V and 4 bases at J, with 19 bases between. The germline CDR1 and CDR2 sequences are DFQATT and SNEGSKA (reference sequence). The DNA for the CDR3 is TGCAGTGCCCTCACAGGATCGGGTCCGTATAATTCACCCCTCCACTTT. This gives the protein CSALTGSGPYNSPLHF.

About this clonotype: Possible read error: a much larger clone is one base away. The chain employs TRBV5-1 and TRBJ2-1; D is uncertain. V was shortened by 0 bases and J by 4 bases, with 5 bases between the two germline ends. In germline, CDR1 is SGHRS, CDR2 YFSETQ. The CDR3 contains 13 residues. Here the CDR3 reads CASSLEEYNEQFF. The CDR3 DNA is TGCGCCAGCAGCTTGGAAGAGTACAATGAGCAGTTCTTC.

This clonotype came up a few times. This rearrangement joins TRBV7-2 to TRBJ2-5; D is unclear. Germline loops: CDR1 SGHTA, CDR2 FQGNSA. V lost 0 bases to trimming and J lost 5 bases, with 10 bases between them. The CDR3 runs to 14 residues. CDR3 in DNA: TGTGCCAGCAGCTTAGCGGGGTCCTTCGAGACCCAGTACTTC. Amino acid sequence: CASSLAGSFETQYF.